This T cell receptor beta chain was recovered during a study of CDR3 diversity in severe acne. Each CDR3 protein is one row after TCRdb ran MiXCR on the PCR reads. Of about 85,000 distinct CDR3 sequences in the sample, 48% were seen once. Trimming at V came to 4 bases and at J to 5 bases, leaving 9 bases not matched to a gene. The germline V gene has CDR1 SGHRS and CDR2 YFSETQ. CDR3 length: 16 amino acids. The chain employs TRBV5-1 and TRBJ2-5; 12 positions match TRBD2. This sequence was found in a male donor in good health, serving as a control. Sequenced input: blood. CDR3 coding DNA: TGCGCCAGCAGCCAAGAGACTAGCGGGAGTGCGGAGACCCAGTACTTC. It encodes CASSQETSGSAETQYF.